This T cell receptor (beta chain) was sequenced during a study of blood T cells in healthy people across ages. Whole-study context: About one barcoded beta molecule per two T cells came from capture by template switching. Notes on the study in general: Diversity estimates drawn from one million T cells were deemed underestimates.

This CDR3 spans 15 amino acids. The V and J ends lost 2 bases and 7 bases, in that order; junction bases with no gene match: 6. Every sample had a minimum of 6 million PBMCs isolated. This clonotype was found a few times. Its target is unknown. Through a sample-barcoded 5' primer and a J-beta primer mix, a second PCR was run for roughly 6 to 11 cycles. Each CDR3 protein gets one entry after TCRdb re-called the 5' RACE reads with MiXCR. The sample shows fewer than 800,000 distinct CDR3 sequences, roughly 21% of them seen only once. This TCR was recovered from a man between 65 and 85 years old in good health. The V and J genes are TRBV12-3 or TRBV12-4 and TRBJ2-1, with 9 positions matching TRBD1. The source material was blood. The DNA for the CDR3 is TGTGCCAGCAGTTTATTGGGACAGGGTGGAAATGAGCAGTTCTTC. This gives the protein CASSLLGQGGNEQFF.